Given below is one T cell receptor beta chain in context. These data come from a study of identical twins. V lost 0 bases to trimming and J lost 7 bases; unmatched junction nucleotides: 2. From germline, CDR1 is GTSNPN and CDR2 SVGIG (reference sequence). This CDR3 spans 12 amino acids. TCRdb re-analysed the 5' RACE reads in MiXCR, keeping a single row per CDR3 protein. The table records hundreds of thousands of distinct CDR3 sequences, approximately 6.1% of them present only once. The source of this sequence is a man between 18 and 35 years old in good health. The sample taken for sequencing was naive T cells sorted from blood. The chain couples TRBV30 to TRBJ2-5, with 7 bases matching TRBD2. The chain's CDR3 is CAWSVPGGTQYF. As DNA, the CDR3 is TGTGCCTGGAGTGTCCCGGGAGGGACCCAGTACTTC.